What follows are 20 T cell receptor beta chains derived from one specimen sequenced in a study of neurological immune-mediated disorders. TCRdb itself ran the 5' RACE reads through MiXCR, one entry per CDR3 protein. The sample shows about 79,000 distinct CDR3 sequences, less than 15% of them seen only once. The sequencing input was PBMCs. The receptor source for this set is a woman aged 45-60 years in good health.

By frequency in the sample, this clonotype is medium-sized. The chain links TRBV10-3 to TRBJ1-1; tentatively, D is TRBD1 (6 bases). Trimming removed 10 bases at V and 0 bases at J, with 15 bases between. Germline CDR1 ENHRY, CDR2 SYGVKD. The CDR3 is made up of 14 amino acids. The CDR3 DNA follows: TGTGCCACCTCAGACAGGAGCATGAACACTGAAGCTTTCTTT. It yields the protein CATSDRSMNTEAFF.

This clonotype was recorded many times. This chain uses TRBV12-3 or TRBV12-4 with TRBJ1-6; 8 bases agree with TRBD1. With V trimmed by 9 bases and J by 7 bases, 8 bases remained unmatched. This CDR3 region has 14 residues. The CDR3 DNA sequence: TGTGCCAGTATAAGGACAGGGTTAAATTCACCCCTCCACTTT. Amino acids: CASIRTGLNSPLHF.

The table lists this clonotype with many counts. The CDR3 coding sequence is TGCGCCAGCAGCTGGCGTCAAGCGACCCCGTACAATGAGCAGTTCTTC. It translates to CASSWRQATPYNEQFF. The chain links TRBV5-1 to TRBJ2-1; D gene unclear. CDR1 SGHRS and CDR2 YFSETQ come from the germline V gene. This CDR3 has 16 amino acids. V was pared by 3 bases and J by 4 bases, with 17 bases between.

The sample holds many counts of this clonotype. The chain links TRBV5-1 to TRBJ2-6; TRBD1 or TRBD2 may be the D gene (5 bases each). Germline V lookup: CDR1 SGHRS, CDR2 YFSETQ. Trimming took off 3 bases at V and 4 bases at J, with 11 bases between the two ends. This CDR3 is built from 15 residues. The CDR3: CASSWGRAGANVLTF. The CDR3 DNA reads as TGCGCCAGCAGCTGGGGACGGGCCGGGGCCAACGTCCTGACTTTC.

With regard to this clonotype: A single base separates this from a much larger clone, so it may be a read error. CDR3 residues: CASSGFGTQYF. The CDR3 coding sequence is TGCGCCAGCAGCGGGTTTGGTACGCAGTATTTT. The V and J genes are TRBV5-1 and TRBJ2-3; D gene unclear. Per the germline V gene, CDR1 is SGHRS and CDR2 is YFSETQ. This CDR3 is built from 11 residues. V shed 4 bases and J shed 8 bases, with 8 bases lying between them.

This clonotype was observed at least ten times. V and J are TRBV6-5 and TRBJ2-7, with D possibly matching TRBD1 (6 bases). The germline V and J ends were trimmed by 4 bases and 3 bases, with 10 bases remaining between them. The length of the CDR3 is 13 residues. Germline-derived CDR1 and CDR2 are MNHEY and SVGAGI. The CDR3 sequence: CASSSGRGYEQYF. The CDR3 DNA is TGTGCCAGCAGTTCGGGCAGGGGCTACGAGCAGTACTTC.

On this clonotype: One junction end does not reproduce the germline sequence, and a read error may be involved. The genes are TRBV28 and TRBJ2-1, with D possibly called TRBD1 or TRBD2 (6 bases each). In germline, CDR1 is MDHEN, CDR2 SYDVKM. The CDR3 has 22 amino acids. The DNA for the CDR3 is TGTGCCAGCGGTTTAACCGGTTTTACAGGGAAAAAGGGAGTCGGGGGTGCCGATGAGCGGTTCTTC. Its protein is CASGLTGFTGKKGVGGADERFF.

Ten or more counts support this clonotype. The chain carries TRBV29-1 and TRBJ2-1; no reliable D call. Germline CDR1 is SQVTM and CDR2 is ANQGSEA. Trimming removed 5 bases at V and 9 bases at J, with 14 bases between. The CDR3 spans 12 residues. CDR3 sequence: CSVQNVGSEQFF. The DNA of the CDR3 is TGCAGCGTTCAAAACGTTGGCAGTGAGCAGTTCTTC.

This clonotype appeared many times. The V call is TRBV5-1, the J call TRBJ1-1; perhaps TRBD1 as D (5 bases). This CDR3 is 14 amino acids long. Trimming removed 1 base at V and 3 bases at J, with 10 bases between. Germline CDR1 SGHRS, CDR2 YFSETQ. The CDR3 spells CASSLSGGDTEAFF. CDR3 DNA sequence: TGCGCCAGCAGCTTGAGTGGAGGGGACACTGAAGCTTTCTTT.

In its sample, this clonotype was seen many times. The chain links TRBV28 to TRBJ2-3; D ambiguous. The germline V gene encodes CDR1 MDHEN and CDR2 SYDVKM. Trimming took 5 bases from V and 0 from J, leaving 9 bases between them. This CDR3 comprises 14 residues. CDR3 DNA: TGTGCCAGCAGTGGCCGCCCTAGCACAGATACGCAGTATTTT. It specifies CASSGRPSTDTQYF.

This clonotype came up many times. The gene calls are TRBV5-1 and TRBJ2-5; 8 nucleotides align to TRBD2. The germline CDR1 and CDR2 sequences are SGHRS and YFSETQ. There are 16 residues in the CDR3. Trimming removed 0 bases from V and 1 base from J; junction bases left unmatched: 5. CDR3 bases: TGCGCCAGCAGCTTGGCGGCGGGGGGTCCCCAAGAGACCCAGTACTTC. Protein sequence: CASSLAAGGPQETQYF. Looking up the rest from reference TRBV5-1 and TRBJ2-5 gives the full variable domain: KAGVTQTPRYLIKTRGQQVTLSCSPISGHRSVSWYQQTPGQGLQFLFEYFSETQRNKGNFPGRFSGRQFSNSRSEMNVSTLELGDSALYLCASSLAAGGPQETQYFGPGTRLLVL.

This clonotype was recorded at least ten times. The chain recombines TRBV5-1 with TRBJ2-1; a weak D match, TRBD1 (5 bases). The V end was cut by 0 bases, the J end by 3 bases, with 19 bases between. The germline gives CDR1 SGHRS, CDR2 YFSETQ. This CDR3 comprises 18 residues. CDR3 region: CASSLDGLGQALYNEQFF. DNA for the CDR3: TGCGCCAGCAGCTTGGATGGGTTGGGGCAGGCACTCTACAATGAGCAGTTCTTC.

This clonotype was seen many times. As DNA, the CDR3 is TGTGCCAGCAGCGTCGGGACTAGCGGTTATGAGACCCAGTACTTC. It is translated as CASSVGTSGYETQYF. The V gene is TRBV7-9, the J gene TRBJ2-5, with 11 bases matching TRBD2. The CDR3 length is 15 residues. V lost 5 bases and J lost 5; bases outside the gene matches: 7. Germline CDR1 and CDR2: SEHNR and FQNEAQ (reference sequence).

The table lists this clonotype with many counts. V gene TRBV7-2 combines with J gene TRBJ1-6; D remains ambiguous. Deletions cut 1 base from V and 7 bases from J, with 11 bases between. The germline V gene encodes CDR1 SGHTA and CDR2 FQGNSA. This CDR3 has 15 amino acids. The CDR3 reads CASSLDRGENSPLHF. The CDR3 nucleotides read TGTGCCAGCAGCTTAGACCGTGGGGAAAATTCACCCCTCCACTTT. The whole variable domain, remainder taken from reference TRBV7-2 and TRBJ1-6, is GAGVSQSPSNKVTEKGKDVELRCDPISGHTALYWYRQSLGQGLEFLIYFQGNSAPDKSGLPSDRFSAERTGGSVSTLTIQRTQQEDSAVYLCASSLDRGENSPLHFGNGTRLTVT.

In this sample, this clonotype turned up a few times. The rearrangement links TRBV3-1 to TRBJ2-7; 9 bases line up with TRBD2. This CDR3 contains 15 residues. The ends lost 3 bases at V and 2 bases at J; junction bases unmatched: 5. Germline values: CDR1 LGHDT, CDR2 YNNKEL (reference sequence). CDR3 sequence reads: CASSQDSSGTYEQYF. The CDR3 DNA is TGTGCCAGCAGCCAGGATTCTAGCGGGACCTACGAGCAGTACTTC.

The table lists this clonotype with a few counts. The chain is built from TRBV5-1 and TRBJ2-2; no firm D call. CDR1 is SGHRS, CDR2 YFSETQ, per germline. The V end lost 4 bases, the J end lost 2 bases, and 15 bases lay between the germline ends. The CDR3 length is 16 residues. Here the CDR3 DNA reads TGCGCCAGCAGCGATGGTCGTAGGGAAAACACCGGGGAGCTGTTTTTT. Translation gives CASSDGRRENTGELFF.

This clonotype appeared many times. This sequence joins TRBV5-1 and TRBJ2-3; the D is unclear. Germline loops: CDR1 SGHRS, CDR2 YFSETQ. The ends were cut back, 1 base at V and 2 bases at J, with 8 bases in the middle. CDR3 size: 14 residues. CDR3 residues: CASSLMGHTDTQYF. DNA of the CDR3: TGCGCCAGCAGCTTGATGGGTCACACAGATACGCAGTATTTT. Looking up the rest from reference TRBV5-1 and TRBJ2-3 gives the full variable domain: KAGVTQTPRYLIKTRGQQVTLSCSPISGHRSVSWYQQTPGQGLQFLFEYFSETQRNKGNFPGRFSGRQFSNSRSEMNVSTLELGDSALYLCASSLMGHTDTQYFGPGTRLTVL.

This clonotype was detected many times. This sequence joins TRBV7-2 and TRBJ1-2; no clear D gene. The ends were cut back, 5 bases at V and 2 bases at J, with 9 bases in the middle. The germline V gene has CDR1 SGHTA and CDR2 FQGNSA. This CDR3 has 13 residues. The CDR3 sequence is CASSASGNYGYTF. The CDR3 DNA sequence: TGTGCCAGCAGCGCTTCCGGGAACTATGGCTACACCTTC. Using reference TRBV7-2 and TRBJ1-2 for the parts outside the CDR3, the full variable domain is GAGVSQSPSNKVTEKGKDVELRCDPISGHTALYWYRQSLGQGLEFLIYFQGNSAPDKSGLPSDRFSAERTGGSVSTLTIQRTQQEDSAVYLCASSASGNYGYTFGSGTRLTVV.

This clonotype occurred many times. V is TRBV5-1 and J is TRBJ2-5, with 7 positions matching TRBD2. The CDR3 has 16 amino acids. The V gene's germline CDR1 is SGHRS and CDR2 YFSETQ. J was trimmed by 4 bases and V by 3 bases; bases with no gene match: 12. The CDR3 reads CASSSTGTNVGETQYF. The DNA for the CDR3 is TGCGCCAGCAGCTCTACCGGGACTAACGTAGGAGAGACCCAGTACTTC.

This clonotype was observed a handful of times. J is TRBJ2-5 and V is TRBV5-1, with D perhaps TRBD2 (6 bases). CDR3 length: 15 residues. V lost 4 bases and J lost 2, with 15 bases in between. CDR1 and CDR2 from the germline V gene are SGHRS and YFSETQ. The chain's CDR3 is CASSLGPGLQETQYF. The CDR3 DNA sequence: TGCGCCAGCAGCCTGGGGCCGGGACTGCAAGAGACCCAGTACTTC.